This TCR beta chain emerged from a study of T cell responses to AZD1222 COVID-19 vaccine. Study results and limitations: Spike-specific TCR breadth and depth went up after people got two AZD1222 doses. It should be noted that donors were predominantly white British and more often female, and clonal diversity was possibly underestimated.

V lost 4 bases and J 1 base, leaving 8 bases between the germline ends. From germline, CDR1 is SGHNT and CDR2 YYREEE (reference sequence). The CDR3 has 14 amino acids. Libraries were prepared by immunoSEQ multiplex PCR; TCRdb keeps only in-frame clonotypes and omits some of them. This table holds 150,000 to 200,000 clones, roughly nine tenths found once. Concerning this clone itself: The antigen is unknown.

The sequence derives from an adult who received the AZD1222 COVID-19 vaccine. Source: peripheral blood, taken 28 days after the second AZD1222 dose. The chain carries TRBV5-4 and TRBJ2-2; a weak D match, TRBD1 (6 bases). The CDR3 loop reads CASSGGKNTGELFF. The CDR3 DNA reads TGTGCCAGCAGCGGGGGCAAGAACACCGGGGAGCTGTTTTTT.